This T cell receptor beta chain was sequenced during a study of T cell responses to AZD1222 COVID-19 vaccine. Across the study: Pooling of second doses given at about 4 or about 12 weeks was done. The study, taken as a whole, reports: Among the donors, most were white British and more were female, and clonal diversity was possibly underestimated.

This CDR3 comprises 12 residues. The ends were cut back, 2 bases at V and 6 bases at J, with 8 bases in the middle. CDR1 and CDR2 from the germline V gene are MDHEN and SYDVKM. Sequencing used immunoSEQ multiplex PCR; TCRdb keeps in-frame clones, though not all of them. Of 120,000 to 150,000 clones in the sample, around 92% were seen once. In the case of this clone: Its antigen remains unknown.

The V gene is TRBV28, the J gene TRBJ2-7; D is possibly TRBD1 (5 bases). The sample was peripheral blood, taken on day 0 of AZD1222 vaccination. This clonotype was obtained from an adult in good health. The CDR3 reads CASSLAGSEQYF. The CDR3 coding sequence is TGTGCCAGCAGTTTAGCAGGGTCCGAGCAGTACTTC.